This T cell receptor beta chain was sequenced for a study of T cells after yellow fever vaccination. Trimming removed 3 bases at V and 4 bases at J, with 18 bases between. The CDR3 loop spans 17 amino acids. One entry per CDR3 protein, called by TCRdb with MiXCR from the 5' RACE reads. This repertoire shows a few hundred thousand distinct CDR3 sequences, about an eighth found once; its top ten account for roughly 0.5%. This clonotype has only a few counts. The sample here was CD4+ T cells sorted from PBMCs, taken 45 days after the yellow fever booster vaccination. The chain combines TRBV12-3 or TRBV12-4 with TRBJ1-4; D is unresolved. The receptor's source is a man aged 30 to 45 who received the YFV17D yellow fever vaccine. CDR3: CASSFGRRRSRNEKLFF. The CDR3 DNA sequence: TGTGCCAGCAGTTTTGGGCGACGAAGGAGCCGTAATGAAAAACTGTTTTTT.